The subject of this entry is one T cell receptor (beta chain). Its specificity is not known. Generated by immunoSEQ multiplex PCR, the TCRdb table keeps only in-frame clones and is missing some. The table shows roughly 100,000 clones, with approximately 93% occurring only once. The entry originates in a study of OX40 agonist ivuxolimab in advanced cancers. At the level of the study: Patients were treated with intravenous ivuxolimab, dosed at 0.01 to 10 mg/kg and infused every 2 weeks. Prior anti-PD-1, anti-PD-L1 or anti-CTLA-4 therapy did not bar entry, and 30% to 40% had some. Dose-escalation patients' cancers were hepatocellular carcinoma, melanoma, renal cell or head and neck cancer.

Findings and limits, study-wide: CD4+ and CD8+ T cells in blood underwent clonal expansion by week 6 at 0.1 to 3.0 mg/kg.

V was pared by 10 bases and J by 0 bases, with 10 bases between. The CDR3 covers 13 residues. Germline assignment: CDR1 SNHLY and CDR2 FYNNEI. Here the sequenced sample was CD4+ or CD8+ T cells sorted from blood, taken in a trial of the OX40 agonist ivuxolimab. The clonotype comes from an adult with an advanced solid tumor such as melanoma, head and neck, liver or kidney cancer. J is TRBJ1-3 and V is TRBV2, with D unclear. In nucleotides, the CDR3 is TGTGCCAAACGGGGAGTCTCTGGAAACACCATATATTTT. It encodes CAKRGVSGNTIYF.